This TCR beta chain was retrieved from a study of blood T cell repertoires in COVID-19. Study background: Spain, Italy and the United States supplied samples that represented acute and convalescent COVID-19.

There are 14 residues in the CDR3. Germline V lookup: CDR1 SNHLY, CDR2 FYNNEI. The ends lost 4 bases at V and 6 bases at J; junction bases unmatched: 4. In the authors' methods: Reference gene primer amplification yielded estimated nucleated cell counts. Measured with immunoSEQ multiplex PCR; TCRdb has only the in-frame clones, and not every one. The D gene and trimming were derived from the DNA, and the V and J assignments and clone size from that table. The sample shows over 50,000 clones, less than 90% of them seen only once. The material sequenced was peripheral blood. The V and J genes are TRBV2 and TRBJ2-7, with TRBD1 matching over 12 bases. The sequence was collected from a human donor in a cohort sampled during active COVID-19. CDR3 loop: CASSVGTGGSEQYF. The DNA for the CDR3 is TGTGCCAGCAGTGTGGGGACAGGGGGCTCCGAGCAGTACTTC.